Included here is one TCR beta chain sequence, with context. What antigen it recognizes has not been identified. Qualities for individual bases were not recorded, and no much larger clone is one base off. The library was generated by the immunoSEQ multiplex PCR assay. Imported from immuneACCESS, the table was reduced by TCRdb to in-frame sequences with V and J called. These copies leave out some clones; in studies compared against another copy, an unresolved V gene accounts for under half, and the cause of the remainder is not known. This sample is represented by tens of thousands of clones; 89% of them were singletons. The ten largest make up about 6% of the sample. This record belongs to a study of control samples from healthy donors and cancer patients (TCRdb year 2020). V is shortened by 4 bases, J by 8 bases, and the region joining them spans 12 bases. The germline V gene sets CDR1 to MNHEY and CDR2 to SVGAGI. The CDR3 goes from the cysteine to the phenylalanine over 14 residues. Only the CDR3 portion is preserved as DNA: 42 bases, with reading frame beginning at the first base.

This TCR was sampled from a man aged 55 to 69 with colorectal cancer. The V gene is TRBV6-5 and the J gene is TRBJ1-6; TRBD1 is a weak D gene call, 5 bases matching. Sample: PBMCs. DNA sequence: TGTGCCAGCAGTTTGGGACCTCAGTATTCACCCCTCCACTTT. This sequence encodes CASSLGPQYSPLHF.